This TCR beta chain was recorded in a study of cytomegalovirus exposure and HLA in healthy donors (dated by TCRdb to 2016 to 2017). For context, the study as a whole: An earlier analysis of more than 550 of the donors reported about 260 Gb of sequence data and 100 million to 120 million unique TCR beta sequences obtained from around 180 million T cells. Roughly 310 gigabases of sequencing data and 78 million or so unique TCR sequences were included in an early release covering 550 to 800 HLA-typed donors. The genetic ancestry cluster associated with self-reported Caucasian donors included about 84% of the 398 genotyped donors. The study was designed to test whether signatures of past pathogen exposure could be identified by cataloging public T cell receptors. The T cell repertoires of several hundred subjects were profiled by immunosequencing and related to cytomegalovirus serostatus. Along with the approximately 700-subject first cohort, a separate validation cohort of around 110 different subjects was used. To predict cytomegalovirus infection status, the study combined high-throughput TCR immunosequencing, statistical association of individual TCRs with disease status, and machine learning. A later analysis re-examined previously published TCR beta repertoires from over 500 donors and added high-resolution HLA genotyping to investigate patterns of TCR occurrence. In the later analysis, no new phenotypic data were used to find candidate immune exposures; instead, reliance was placed on TCR beta sequences and their occurrence across donors. An earlier analysis of 587 of the donors used high-throughput TCR beta sequencing to judge whether each TCR beta V gene segment behaved as functional or pseudogenic. Donor age, sex, ethnicity and CMV serostatus were compiled together with the repertoire data. Genome-wide SNP genotypes for about three fifths of the roughly 700 donors were used in a later genetic analysis, which treated that subset as a discovery cohort. All discovery cohort repertoires had been generated using a single sequencing platform. HLA typing covered class I and class II loci at four-digit resolution. The number of typed donors differed by locus: about 620-640 for A, B, C, DRB1 and DQB1; 522 for DQA1; 606 for DPA1; and about 450 for DPB1. A few DR-DQ haplotypes were treated as single units for association and clustering because of strong linkage in the cohort. Across 300 to 500 genotyped donors of the cohort, an average of 235,054 unique TCR beta nucleotide sequences per donor were sequenced, and roughly 17% of those sequences were non-productive. Overall study outcomes, separate from this receptor: The presence/absence analyses assumed that sequencing depth was roughly uniform across donors, and that assumption may not be true. Most CMV-associated TCR beta chains appeared to be HLA-restricted in a later analysis, and the HLA associations seemed to be driven largely by CMV exposure. In a later analysis, around 15,000 TCR beta sequences were associated with specific HLA alleles at a false discovery rate of 0.05. The authors suggested that the approach could potentially be generalized to other disease states and immunological phenotypes. In a later analysis, TCR association rates were found to vary across HLA loci, with the most associated TCRs seen for DRB1 alleles and the fewest for HLA-C alleles. The cohort was sequenced for TCR beta chains only, and without alpha or paired-chain data the features that could be detected were limited. The classifier was reported to diagnose cytomegalovirus status with high specificity and sensitivity in both the original and validation cohorts. When HLA alleles, especially DR and DQ, strongly co-occurred, attributing TCR associations to individual alleles was difficult. A later analysis found that HLA-associated TCR beta chains were more clonally expanded and had lower generation probabilities than equally common non-associated chains. Linkage disequilibrium might explain the correlated functional status among segregating V segments, but an unknown experimental factor could not be ruled out. Across donors, most TCR sequences were observed very rarely, whereas some public TCRs were present in many individuals. The study gave a list of 150 to 200 TCR beta chains associated with cytomegalovirus. CMV serostatus was the only immune exposure information available for the cohort. Several of the top co-occurrence clusters appeared to be linked to parvovirus B19, influenza, CMV and Epstein-Barr virus, according to a later analysis. The earlier analysis of around 600 of the donors excluded fewer than 20 rarely observed V segments, including chromosome 9 orphons, because counts were too low. Three of the identified cytomegalovirus-associated TCR beta chains were confirmed in vitro to be specific for cytomegalovirus antigens. Because HLA typing was unavailable for some donors at each locus, only the typed subset was used in association tests. According to a later genetic analysis, donors in an Asian-associated ancestry cluster had fewer N-insertions in productive TCRs than the approximately 700-donor mean. A further reported finding was that TCR beta sequences accurately predicted the HLA-A and HLA-B alleles for most subjects in the first cohort. The sequencing pipeline was judged likely to have produced a cluster of highly shared sequence variants as a technical artifact. The 87-base-pair reads could not distinguish some IMGT-functional V segments, including TRBV6-2 and TRBV6-3, so those segments were excluded. In a later genetic analysis, a missense DCLRE1C variant was associated with V-gene and J-gene trimming of TCR beta chains, and the association was replicated in an independent cohort. In an earlier analysis of 587 of the donors, most TCR beta V segments appeared in productive rearrangements about 87% or about 30% of the time, broadly matching IMGT annotations.

Details on this clone: It lacks a known antigen. No base-level quality is on record; no much larger clone is a single base apart.

From its cysteine to its phenylalanine, the CDR3 spans 13 amino acids. Only CDR3 DNA remains: 39 bases, in frame from the first base. The V end loses 4 bases and the J end loses 4 bases, and a stretch of 12 bases separates them. The germline V gene supplies CDR1 SGHRS and CDR2 YFSETQ. The cohort comprised fewer than 750 healthy bone marrow donors. Cohort members were all nominally healthy when sampled, although unrecorded immune exposures were likely present. The donor was CMV seronegative and belonged to the group of more than 300 seronegative cohort members. A peripheral blood sample was collected from each donor, and TCR beta sequencing was performed on peripheral blood mononuclear cells. Genomic DNA was extracted from the blood cell samples with the Qiagen DNeasy Blood Extraction Kit. Library prep was done by the immunoSEQ multiplex PCR assay. The multiplex PCR relied on a mix of 60 forward primers for TCR Vbeta segments and 13 reverse primers for TCR Jbeta segments. The CDR3 region of rearranged TCR beta genes was amplified from genomic DNA by a multiplex PCR assay. The Illumina HiSeq System was used to sequence the amplified TCR beta libraries as 87-base-pair reads. In the authors' own workflow: A later analysis tallied 75 million to 95 million unique TCR beta chains across the 666 repertoires, and approximately 12 million of those chains were shared by two or more donors. To remove PCR and sequencing errors, raw reads were error-corrected and collapsed into unique sequences using a nearest-neighbor algorithm that merged closely related sequences. Alignment of CDR3 sequences to IMGT reference sequences was used to assign V, D and J gene segments. For a sequence to be retained, a match of at least six nucleotides was required to both a V gene segment and a J gene segment. Rearrangements were called productive when the CDR3 lacked stop codons and stayed in frame with V and J; all others were non-productive. CDR3 was defined by IMGT convention, running from the second conserved V-encoded cysteine to the conserved J-encoded phenylalanine. The earlier analysis of about 590 of the donors excluded sequences that lacked an unambiguous match to a single V gene segment. In an earlier analysis of 450 to 750 of the donors, a V segment was called functional when productive rearrangements were above 56.7%, and segregating when the standard deviation between donors exceeded 5%. A statistical classification framework was developed to diagnose cytomegalovirus status using the catalog of TCR beta chain sequences. A later analysis assigned V and J genes by comparing TCR nucleotide sequences with IMGT/GENE-DB human TR gene sequences. A later analysis assigned CDR3 sequences and most-parsimonious VDJ recombination scenarios with the TCRdist pipeline. In a later analysis, each TCR beta chain was defined by its CDR3 amino acid sequence together with its V-gene family, and reads without a unique V-gene family were excluded. As a way to deal with suspected cross-contamination and a sequencing artifact, a later analysis dropped over 550 nucleotide sequences that were highly shared and had low generation probability. For each public chain, a later analysis derived a clonal expansion index from normalized ranks of inferred template counts within each repertoire. In a later analysis, generation probabilities were computed with a VDJ recombination model fitted to out-of-frame rearrangements, and the resulting probabilities were checked against IGoR. A later analysis scored TCR-TCR, TCR-HLA and TCR-CMV co-occurrence with hypergeometric tests, applying a repertoire-size bias correction to TCR pairs. False discovery rates were estimated in a later analysis by permuting HLA or CMV assignments 20 times. In a later analysis, co-occurring TCRs were grouped using DBSCAN, with TCRdist sequence similarity added in when clustering inside HLA-allele-positive subsets. Repertoires with fewer than 30,000 or more than 120,000 public chains, plus five repertoires with anomalous nucleotide sharing, were excluded from co-occurrence clustering. Here the immuneACCESS table is served through TCRdb, limited to in-frame sequences with V and J called. Missing clones are a known gap in these copies; in checked studies unresolved V genes cover under half, and the rest lacks a known reason. V, J and clone size were drawn from that table, and D and trimming were deduced from the DNA. The table for this sample lists some 160,000 clones; around 72% of them were counted only once. The ten largest clones capture around 2.2% of the sample.

The clonotype originates from a man aged 35 to 55 in good health and CMV-seronegative. The chain uses TRBV5-1 and TRBJ2-7; matching of 5 bases hints at TRBD2 as the D gene. The sample taken for sequencing was PBMCs. The bases are TGCGCCAGCAGCGAGGGAGCAGGTTACGAGCAGTACTTC. It codes for CASSEGAGYEQYF.